These 26 T cell receptor beta chains originate from one sample sequenced in a study of blood T cell repertoires in COVID-19. Assay used: immunoSEQ multiplex PCR; TCRdb lists only in-frame clones, some missing. The repertoire includes over 250,000 clones, about 88% of them detected once, and approximately 4% sits in the top ten. The material sequenced was PBMCs or T cells enriched from blood (not recorded which). The receptors originated from a man aged 25 to 45 with acute COVID-19.

This chain links TRBV10-3 with TRBJ1-2; D not resolved. Trimming took off 7 bases at V and 4 bases at J, with 7 bases between the two ends. In germline, CDR1 is ENHRY, CDR2 SYGVKD. This CDR3 has 11 residues. In DNA form, the CDR3 reads TGTGCCATCACAGGACTCTATGGCTACACCTTC. It codes for CAITGLYGYTF.

The chain links TRBV19 to TRBJ2-1; D not resolved. Germline V lookup: CDR1 LNHDA, CDR2 SQIVND (reference sequence). This CDR3 comprises 14 residues. Trimming took 0 bases from V and 6 from J, leaving 9 bases between them. The CDR3 bases are TGTGCCAGTAGTATAGATCTTCCTACCAATGAGCAGTTCTTC. Its translation: CASSIDLPTNEQFF.

V and J are TRBV9 and TRBJ2-3; 9 nucleotides align to TRBD2. The CDR3 totals 16 residues. From germline, CDR1 is SGDLS and CDR2 YYNGEE. The J segment lost 3 bases and the V segment lost 0 bases, leaving 5 bases of the junction unmatched. The CDR3 loop is CASSVGGSGGTDTQYF. As DNA, the CDR3 is TGTGCCAGCAGCGTAGGTGGTAGCGGGGGAACAGATACGCAGTATTTT.

The chain couples TRBV7-2 to TRBJ2-3; D unresolved. The V end lost 3 bases, the J end lost 0 bases, and 7 bases lay between the germline ends. Germline V gene data show CDR1 as SGHTA and CDR2 as FQGNSA. This CDR3 is built from 14 residues. CDR3 coding DNA: TGTGCCAGCAGCTTGGTGGGCAGCACAGATACGCAGTATTTT. Translation gives CASSLVGSTDTQYF.

The rearrangement uses TRBV12-5 and TRBJ1-2; D is possibly TRBD1 (5 bases). The ends were cut back, 2 bases at V and 4 bases at J, with 8 bases in the middle. The CDR3 loop spans 13 amino acids. Germline-derived CDR1 and CDR2 are LGHNT and FRNRAP. The CDR3, as DNA: TGTGCTAGTGGTTTGCAGGGCATCTATGGCTACACCTTC. As protein: CASGLQGIYGYTF.

This clone was observed a few times. The chain joins TRBV2 to TRBJ2-3; 8 bases agree with TRBD2. The CDR3 totals 15 residues. Germline CDR1 and CDR2: SNHLY and FYNNEI. V was clipped by 7 bases and J by 5 bases; unmatched bases: 11. CDR3 loop: CASMMTSARGDTQYF. The CDR3 DNA follows: TGTGCCAGCATGATGACTAGCGCGAGGGGAGATACGCAGTATTTT.

This clone was seen a handful of times. The rearrangement joins TRBV29-1 to TRBJ1-1, with D tentatively TRBD1 (5 bases). The CDR3 has 13 residues. Trimming stripped 4 bases from V and 0 bases from J, with 9 bases between. CDR1 is SQVTM, CDR2 ANQGSEA, per germline. As DNA, the CDR3 is TGCAGCGTTGGGGGACTTATGAACACTGAAGCTTTCTTT. This translates into CSVGGLMNTEAFF.

The V and J genes are TRBV28 and TRBJ1-2; D ambiguous. This CDR3 has 15 amino acids. CDR1 is MDHEN and CDR2 is SYDVKM in the germline V gene. V was trimmed by 6 bases and J by 5 bases, leaving 19 bases between them. CDR3 DNA: TGTGCCAGCAGCGCTTTCCCCCGGACGGGATATGGCTACACCTTC. Translation: CASSAFPRTGYGYTF.

The CDR3 nucleotides read TGTGCCAGCAGCTTGACAGGACAGCCCAACAATGAAAAACTGTTTTTT. Translated: CASSLTGQPNNEKLFF. The V gene is TRBV5-6, the J gene TRBJ1-4; TRBD1 might be the D (6 bases). Germline loops: CDR1 SGHDT, CDR2 YYEEEE. Trimming removed 1 base at V and 5 bases at J, with 15 bases between. CDR3 length: 16 amino acids.

This sequence joins TRBV2 and TRBJ2-7; D remains ambiguous. V was pared by 4 bases and J by 4 bases, with 11 bases between. Germline V gene data show CDR1 as SNHLY and CDR2 as FYNNEI. The CDR3 is 13 amino acids. The CDR3: CASSAAEKYEQYV. CDR3 nucleotide sequence: TGTGCCAGCAGTGCTGCAGAAAAATACGAGCAGTACGTC.

This clone was recorded once. The DNA of the CDR3 is TGTGCCAGCAGCCCAGAAGGGGGCACTGGCTACACCTTC. Translation: CASSPEGGTGYTF. The chain is built from TRBV6-5 and TRBJ1-2; 7 nucleotides agree with TRBD1. With 6 bases clipped from V and 7 bases from J, the junction kept 8 bases outside the gene matches. Germline CDR1 is MNHEY and CDR2 is SVGAGI. The CDR3 is made up of 13 amino acids.

This chain uses TRBV12-3 or TRBV12-4 with TRBJ1-1; D call uncertain. V dropped 2 bases and J dropped 6 bases, with 10 bases sitting between them. The CDR3 is 13 amino acids. CDR3 nucleotide sequence: TGTGCCAGCAGTTTAATTATGGGCGCTGAAGCTTTCTTT. Translated: CASSLIMGAEAFF.

This chain links TRBV28 with TRBJ1-1; TRBD1 is a possible D gene (5 bases). Germline V gene sequence: CDR1 MDHEN, CDR2 SYDVKM. Trimming stripped 5 bases from V and 9 bases from J, with 13 bases between. This CDR3 contains 12 residues. The CDR3 region is CASSTPAGKAFF. Here the CDR3 DNA reads TGTGCCAGCAGTACCCCAGCAGGGAAAGCTTTCTTT.

The V call is TRBV18, the J call TRBJ1-4, with 9 nucleotides matching TRBD1. The CDR3 contains 17 residues. V lost 4 bases to trimming and J lost 4 bases; unmatched junction nucleotides: 10. The germline CDR1 and CDR2 sequences are KGHSH and LQKENI. The CDR3 coding sequence is TGTGCCAGCTCACGGGACAGGGTTTTTTCCGGTAATGAAAAACTGTTTTTT. This sequence encodes CASSRDRVFSGNEKLFF. Full variable domain (outside the CDR3, taken from reference TRBV18 and TRBJ1-4): NAGVMQNPRHLVRRRGQEARLRCSPMKGHSHVYWYRQLPEEGLKFMVYLQKENIIDESGMPKERFSAEFPKEGPSILRIQQVVRGDSAAYFCASSRDRVFSGNEKLFFGSGTQLSVL.

In regard to this clone: Relative to the germline gene, one junction end is altered; a read error may explain this. This chain uses TRBV5-1 with TRBJ1-1, with D hard to call. Germline V gives CDR1 SGHRS, CDR2 YFSETQ. The length of the CDR3 is 15 residues. The CDR3 bases are TGTGCCAGCAGCCCCATCCAGGTACCGAACACTGAAGCTTTCTTT. It specifies CASSPIQVPNTEAFF.

J is TRBJ1-5 and V is TRBV11-2, with 8 bases aligning to TRBD1. V was clipped by 2 bases and J by 5 bases; unmatched bases: 5. The CDR3 sequence is 15 residues long. Looked up from germline, CDR1 is SGHAT and CDR2 is FQNNGV. DNA of the CDR3: TGTGCCAGCAGCTTATCCTCGACAGGGGATCAGCCCCAGCATTTT. It specifies CASSLSSTGDQPQHF.

This chain joins TRBV5-5 and TRBJ1-5; the match to TRBD1 covers 7 bases. Germline V gene data show CDR1 as SGHKS and CDR2 as YYEKEE (reference sequence). The CDR3 consists of 15 residues. V shed 3 bases, J shed 5 bases, and the junction held 8 bases outside the gene matches. Here the CDR3 reads CASSWKGGLDQPQHF. The CDR3 nucleotides are TGTGCCAGCAGCTGGAAAGGGGGCTTAGATCAGCCCCAGCATTTT.

The rearrangement links TRBV5-1 to TRBJ1-4; TRBD1 matches at 11 bases. V lost 1 base, J lost 0 bases, and 2 bases stayed unmatched. CDR3 size: 17 residues. CDR1 SGHRS and CDR2 YFSETQ come from the germline V gene. The DNA for the CDR3 is TGCGCCAGCAGCTTGATGGGACAGGGGGCAACTAATGAAAAACTGTTTTTT. Its translation: CASSLMGQGATNEKLFF.

This chain joins TRBV15 and TRBJ1-5, with TRBD1 matching over 7 bases. V shed 4 bases, J shed 5 bases, and the junction held 8 bases outside the gene matches. The CDR3 length is 15 residues. Germline loops: CDR1 LNHNV, CDR2 YYDKDF (reference sequence). In nucleotides, the CDR3 is TGTGCCACCAGCACTTCGACAGGGAAGCATCAGCCCCAGCATTTT. Its protein product is CATSTSTGKHQPQHF.

The rearrangement uses TRBV6-5 and TRBJ1-3, with a weak D call TRBD1 (5 bases). The CDR3 loop spans 16 amino acids. V was pared by 4 bases and J by 1 base, with 14 bases between. Germline V gives CDR1 MNHEY, CDR2 SVGAGI. The CDR3 loop reads CASSSPRVRSGNTIYF. CDR3 DNA sequence: TGTGCCAGCAGTTCACCCAGGGTCCGTTCTGGAAACACCATATATTTT.

CDR3 sequence (DNA): TGCGCCAGCAGCCAAGGAGGGACAGAAGGATTGAAGACCCAGTACTTC. As protein: CASSQGGTEGLKTQYF. The chain has TRBV5-1 and TRBJ2-5; D is perhaps TRBD1 (7 bases). Germline V gene sequence: CDR1 SGHRS, CDR2 YFSETQ. CDR3 length equals 16 residues. V lost 4 bases and J 6 bases, leaving 22 bases between the germline ends.

The chain carries TRBV6-1 and TRBJ1-6; TRBD1 matches at 7 bases. In germline, CDR1 is MNHNS, CDR2 SASEGT. V dropped 2 bases and J dropped 9; count of bases not matched to a gene: 10. The CDR3 covers 16 residues. CDR3 bases: TGTGCCAGCAGTGAATGGAGAACAGGGGCGGGTTCACCCCTCCACTTT. This sequence encodes CASSEWRTGAGSPLHF.

The chain joins TRBV24-1 to TRBJ2-3, with 7 bases matching TRBD2. Germline values: CDR1 KGHDR, CDR2 SFDVKD. The CDR3 totals 16 residues. V lost 4 bases and J lost 4; bases outside the gene matches: 10. The CDR3 loop reads CATSDPPGGSPDTQYF. CDR3 DNA: TGTGCCACCAGTGACCCCCCCGGCGGGAGCCCAGATACGCAGTATTTT.

V is TRBV30 and J is TRBJ2-1, with D maybe TRBD2 (7 bases). This CDR3 spans 13 amino acids. CDR1 and CDR2 from the germline V gene are GTSNPN and SVGIG (reference sequence). CDR3 amino acids: CAGPTGGNNEQFF. The CDR3 DNA sequence: TGTGCGGGGCCTACGGGGGGCAACAATGAGCAGTTCTTC.

This chain uses TRBV11-2 with TRBJ2-1; perhaps TRBD2 as D (5 bases). The CDR3 loop spans 15 amino acids. V shed 1 base and J shed 9 bases, with 16 bases lying between them. The V gene's germline CDR1 is SGHAT and CDR2 FQNNGV. The CDR3 spells CASSLVGSQGGEQFF. Here the CDR3 DNA reads TGTGCCAGCAGCTTAGTGGGTAGCCAAGGAGGTGAGCAGTTCTTC.

V gene TRBV11-1 combines with J gene TRBJ2-1, with D possibly being TRBD1 (6 bases). The CDR3 runs 15 residues. Per germline, CDR1 SGHAT and CDR2 FQDESV (reference sequence). The V and J ends lost 6 bases and 7 bases respectively, with 19 bases between them. Here the CDR3 reads CASSSSGRGPNEQFF. CDR3 nucleotides: TGTGCCAGCAGTAGCTCAGGCAGGGGACCTAATGAGCAGTTCTTC.